This is a list of T cell receptor beta chains from one sample in a study of Graves' ophthalmopathy and Graves' hyperthyroidism. Via MiXCR, TCRdb re-called the multiplex PCR reads, giving one row per CDR3 protein. The sample holds fewer than 350,000 distinct CDR3 sequences, roughly 17% seen once. What was sequenced was peripheral blood. The receptors stem from an adult man with Graves' ophthalmopathy. CDR3s include the opening cysteine and the closing phenylalanine or tryptophan. The D gene is left open where the match is weak. Clone sizes are given selectively: once, few, many, or a class where the clone is expanded.

clone_size j_call d_call v_call cdr3_aa cdr3_nt
many TRBJ2-2 NA TRBV7-3 CASSLVGAGTGELFF TGTGCCAGCAGCTTAGTCGGGGCAGGCACCGGGGAGCTGTTTTTT
few TRBJ1-1 TRBD1 TRBV3-1 CASSQDWTGAGPEAFF TGTGCCAGCAGCCAAGATTGGACAGGGGCAGGACCTGAAGCTTTCTTT
few TRBJ1-5 TRBD1 TRBV7-8 CASTRQGNSNQPQHF TGTGCCAGCACCAGACAGGGGAATAGCAATCAGCCCCAGCATTTT
few TRBJ2-2 NA TRBV3-1 CASSQDVVRGELFF TGTGCCAGCAGCCAAGACGTAGTGAGGGGGGAGCTGTTTTTT
NA TRBJ2-5 NA TRBV6-1 CASIPGGGETQYF TGTGCCAGCATTCCAGGGGGAGGGGAGACCCAGTACTTC
many TRBJ2-2 TRBD2 TRBV5-1 CASSFRTSGYTGELFF TGCGCCAGCAGCTTCAGGACTAGCGGGTACACCGGGGAGCTGTTTTTT
many TRBJ2-7 TRBD2 TRBV11-2 CASSRLAGVSEQYF TGTGCCAGCAGCAGACTAGCGGGAGTAAGCGAGCAGTACTTC
many TRBJ1-1 TRBD1 TRBV10-3 CAIGPLWTGEKLTEAFF TGTGCCATAGGCCCCCTATGGACAGGAGAAAAACTCACTGAAGCTTTCTTT
many TRBJ1-2 NA TRBV4-2 CASSQDRGNYGYTF TGTGCCAGCAGCCAAGATCGCGGTAACTATGGCTACACCTTC
NA TRBJ1-1 NA TRBV29-1 CSVETGRGDTEAFF TGCAGCGTTGAAACGGGGCGAGGAGACACTGAAGCTTTCTTT
many TRBJ1-2 NA TRBV28 CASSQPTAISYGYTF TGTGCCAGCAGCCAACCGACGGCAATCTCCTATGGCTACACCTTC
many TRBJ2-5 NA TRBV7-2 CASSPPDSGRSGTQYF TGTGCCAGCAGCCCCCCGGACAGCGGGCGGAGTGGGACCCAGTACTTC
few TRBJ2-7 NA TRBV6-1 CASSEVPSEQYF TGTGCCAGCAGTGAAGTCCCTAGTGAGCAGTACTTC
many TRBJ1-2 TRBD1 TRBV15 CATSPRTGGRYGYTF TGTGCCACCAGCCCACGGACAGGGGGCAGGTATGGCTACACCTTC
many TRBJ1-5 NA TRBV4-1 CASSQDMGSNQPQHF TGCGCCAGCAGCCAAGATATGGGGAGCAATCAGCCCCAGCATTTT
many TRBJ2-7 NA TRBV4-1 CASSQERDSVYEQYF TGCGCCAGCAGCCAAGAACGAGATAGTGTCTACGAGCAGTACTTC
many TRBJ2-5 TRBD2 TRBV29-1 CSVEGLAGNQETQYF TGCAGCGTTGAGGGACTAGCGGGTAACCAAGAGACCCAGTACTTC
NA TRBJ1-5 NA TRBV6-2/TRBV6-3 CASSYIDGQPQHF TGTGCCAGCAGTTACATCGACGGCCAGCCCCAGCATTTT
many TRBJ1-2 TRBD1 TRBV2 CASRGQDGYTF TGTGCCAGCAGGGGACAGGATGGCTACACCTTC
many TRBJ1-5 NA TRBV20-1 CSARDRESSNQPQHF TGCAGTGCTAGAGACAGAGAAAGTAGCAATCAGCCCCAGCATTTT
many TRBJ2-5 NA TRBV7-2 CASTAGWETQYF TGTGCCAGCACCGCAGGGTGGGAGACCCAGTACTTC
many TRBJ1-5 TRBD1 TRBV20-1 CSATSRDSLNQPQHF TGCAGTGCAACATCCCGGGACAGTCTAAATCAGCCCCAGCATTTT
few TRBJ2-7 TRBD2 TRBV20-1 CSAYRSSGSDTHEQYF TGCAGTGCTTACCGATCTAGCGGGAGTGACACCCACGAGCAGTACTTC
NA TRBJ2-5 NA TRBV6-2/TRBV6-3 CASSLTGWRGSETQYF TGTGCCAGCAGTTTAACGGGTTGGCGGGGTAGTGAGACCCAGTACTTC
few TRBJ2-7 TRBD1 TRBV4-1 CASSQFDRASYEQYF TGCGCCAGCAGCCAATTCGACAGGGCGTCCTACGAGCAGTACTTC
many TRBJ2-1 NA TRBV6-1 CASNKGDNEQFF TGTGCCAGCAATAAGGGGGACAATGAGCAGTTCTTC
many TRBJ1-2 TRBD1 TRBV12-3/TRBV12-4 CASSAPGTGHGYTF TGTGCCAGCAGTGCACCCGGGACAGGGCATGGCTACACCTTC
many TRBJ2-4 NA TRBV30 CAWRPTGGPNIQYF TGTGCCTGGAGGCCCACCGGGGGACCAAACATTCAGTACTTC
few TRBJ1-1 NA TRBV15 CATSREGRGTEAFF TGTGCCACCAGCAGAGAGGGCAGGGGCACTGAAGCTTTCTTT
NA TRBJ1-2 TRBD1 TRBV20-1 CSAWGGQGGGYGYTF TGCAGTGCTTGGGGTGGGCAGGGGGGGGGCTATGGCTACACCTTC
many TRBJ1-6 NA TRBV7-9 CASSFTGFYNSPLHF TGTGCCAGCAGCTTCACAGGATTCTATAATTCACCCCTCCACTTT
NA TRBJ2-5 NA TRBV7-9 CASSFTAQETQYF TGTGCCAGCAGCTTTACAGCCCAAGAGACCCAGTACTTC
many TRBJ1-1 NA TRBV18 CASNRMNTEAFF TGTGCCAGCAACCGAATGAACACTGAAGCTTTCTTT
many TRBJ2-7 NA TRBV6-5 CASSYPEGETSYEQYF TGTGCCAGCAGTTACCCCGAGGGGGAGACTTCCTACGAGCAGTACTTC
many TRBJ2-5 TRBD2 TRBV7-2 CASSLVLAGETQYF TGTGCCAGCAGCTTAGTATTAGCGGGAGAGACCCAGTACTTC
many TRBJ2-7 TRBD2 TRBV5-1 CASSLATSGSAYEQYF TGCGCCAGCAGCTTGGCCACTAGCGGGAGTGCCTACGAGCAGTACTTC
many TRBJ1-1 NA TRBV6-1 CASSQQTGNTEAFF TGTGCCAGCAGTCAACAGACGGGGAACACTGAAGCTTTCTTT
NA TRBJ1-2 NA TRBV6-1 CASSALKYGYTF TGTGCCAGCAGTGCCTTGAAGTATGGCTACACCTTC
NA TRBJ2-3 TRBD1 TRBV2 CASSADRGSTDTQYF TGTGCCAGCAGCGCGGACAGGGGGAGCACAGATACGCAGTATTTT
many TRBJ1-1 TRBD1 TRBV5-1 CASSLDRGHTEAFF TGCGCCAGCAGCTTGGACAGGGGGCACACTGAAGCTTTCTTT